A selection of T cell receptor beta chains follows, all from one sample in a study of CD8+ T cells in alopecia areata. This table comes from immunoSEQ multiplex PCR, and its TCRdb copy is limited to in-frame clones, with some not included. The table records about 220,000 clones, about 50% of them present only once. The specimen comprised CD4+ T cells sorted from blood, sampled at week 4, from a patient treated with tofacitinib. The source is a human donor with alopecia areata. Both conserved end residues are part of each CDR3. A D gene is named only where the DNA matches it firmly. The listing skips clone size in some rows; elsewhere it reads once, few, many or a size class.

size	V	D	J	DNA	CDR3
NA	TRBV29-1	NA	TRBJ1-1	TGCAGCGTTGACGGTCCGCCACTGAACACTGAAGCTTTCTTT	CSVDGPPLNTEAFF
few	TRBV27	NA	TRBJ2-5	TGTGCCAGCAGTTCCCAAATCGGCCCTGTGGAGACCCAGTACTTC	CASSSQIGPVETQYF
NA	TRBV27	NA	TRBJ1-2	TGTGCCAGCCGCCCCCTTCAGGGTCCCCATGCGCTATATGGCTACACCTTC	CASRPLQGPHALYGYTF
NA	TRBV6-4	NA	TRBJ1-2	TGTGCCAGCAGTGGCCCCCCGGGGGGTGGCTACACCTTC	CASSGPPGGGYTF
NA	TRBV2	NA	TRBJ2-2	TGTGCCAGCAGCCCAGGGAGGAGCACCGGGGAGCTGTTTTTT	CASSPGRSTGELFF
NA	TRBV30	NA	TRBJ1-2	TGTGCCTGGTCACAGGGTAACTATGGCTACACCTTC	CAWSQGNYGYTF
NA	TRBV5-1	TRBD2	TRBJ2-3	TGCGCCAGCAGCTTGGATTTGGGACTAGCCCCTGGAGATACGCAGTATTTT	CASSLDLGLAPGDTQYF
NA	TRBV5-5	NA	TRBJ2-3	TGTGCCAGCAGTATAGATACGCAGTATTTT	CASSIDTQYF
NA	TRBV11-2	NA	TRBJ1-2	TGTGCCAGCAGCTTAAGTAGCAGGGGACGCGGCTACACCTTC	CASSLSSRGRGYTF
NA	TRBV4-3	NA	TRBJ2-2	TGCGCCAGCAGGCTAACAGAGGGCGGGGAGCTGTTTTTT	CASRLTEGGELFF
few	TRBV5-1	NA	TRBJ1-2	TGCGCCAGCAGCCGAGGCTTAAGGTCTGACTATGGCTACACCTTC	CASSRGLRSDYGYTF
NA	TRBV4-3	TRBD2	TRBJ2-7	TGCGCCAGCAGCCAAGAAGCGCGGGGGACCTACGAGCAGTACTTC	CASSQEARGTYEQYF
NA	TRBV5-4	TRBD2	TRBJ2-1	TGTGCCAGCAGCTTGCGGACGGGGGGGCAAAGAGGGTTCTTC	CASSLRTGGQRGFF
NA	TRBV9	TRBD1	TRBJ1-1	TGTGCCAGCAGCGCGACTCAGGGGGCTGGCACTGAAGCTTTCTTT	CASSATQGAGTEAFF
NA	TRBV5-1	TRBD1	TRBJ1-5	TGCGCCAGCAGACCCGGGACAGGTAATCAGCCCCAGCATTTT	CASRPGTGNQPQHF
few	TRBV19	TRBD1	TRBJ1-2	TGTGCCAGTAGTACCGGACAGGGTCGTGGCTACACCTTC	CASSTGQGRGYTF
few	TRBV13	NA	TRBJ2-2	TGTGCCAGCAGCTTAGGTGGGATTAACACCGGGGAGCTGTTTTTT	CASSLGGINTGELFF
many	TRBV18	NA	TRBJ2-5	TGTGCCAGCTCACTAAAGGAGACCCAGTACTTC	CASSLKETQYF
NA	TRBV2	NA	TRBJ1-1	TGTGCCAGCACCCCAGGGAGAAGGACTGAAGCTTTCTTT	CASTPGRRTEAFF
NA	TRBV25-1	NA	TRBJ2-6	TGTGCCAGCAGCTCCCCCAGGACAGCTGGGGCCAACGTCCTGACTTTC	CASSSPRTAGANVLTF
few	TRBV5-1	NA	TRBJ2-4	TGCGCCAGCAGCTTGCAGGGCCAAAACATTCAGTACTTC	CASSLQGQNIQYF
NA	TRBV30	TRBD1	TRBJ1-2	TGTGCCTGGAGTGTACCGGGACAGGGACATGGCTACACCTTC	CAWSVPGQGHGYTF
once	TRBV4-3	NA	TRBJ2-5	TGCGCCAGCAGCCAAGTTTGGGGGGCCGGTGAGACCCAGTACTTC	CASSQVWGAGETQYF